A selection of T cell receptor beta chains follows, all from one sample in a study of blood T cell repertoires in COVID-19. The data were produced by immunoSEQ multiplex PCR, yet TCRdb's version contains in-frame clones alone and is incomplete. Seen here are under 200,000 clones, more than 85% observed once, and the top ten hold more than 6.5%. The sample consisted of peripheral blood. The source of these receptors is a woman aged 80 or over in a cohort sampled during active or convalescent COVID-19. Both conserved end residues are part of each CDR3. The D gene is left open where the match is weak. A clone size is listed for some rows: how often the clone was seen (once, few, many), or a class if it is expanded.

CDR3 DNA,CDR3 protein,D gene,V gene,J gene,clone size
TGCGCCAGCAGTGAGACGTCAGCGGGAGGGAACACAGATACGCAGTATTTT,CASSETSAGGNTDTQYF,TRBD2,TRBV10-2,TRBJ2-3,NA
TGTGCCAGCAGTTTCTCGGGACAGTTTGAAGCTTTCTTT,CASSFSGQFEAFF,TRBD1,TRBV27,TRBJ1-1,few
TGTGCCAGCAGGAGTGGACACAAAGAGACCCAGTACTTC,CASRSGHKETQYF,NA,TRBV27,TRBJ2-5,NA
TGTGCCAGTAGTACTCGGACTAGCGGGAGTTCCTACAATGAGCAGTTCTTC,CASSTRTSGSSYNEQFF,TRBD2,TRBV19,TRBJ2-1,NA
TGTGCCAGCAGCTCCTCCCTTTTGCGGGGACTTCGCTCCTACAATGAGCAGTTCTTC,CASSSSLLRGLRSYNEQFF,NA,TRBV6-6,TRBJ2-1,NA
TGTGCCAGCAGTCGGGAGACCAGGACTGAAGCTTTCTTT,CASSRETRTEAFF,NA,TRBV2,TRBJ1-1,NA
TGTGCCAGCAGTTTACCCTTGACGGAGCCAACTAATGAAAAACTGTTTTTT,CASSLPLTEPTNEKLFF,NA,TRBV28,TRBJ1-4,NA
TGTGCCAGCAGTCCACTAAAGAACACTGAAGCTTTCTTT,CASSPLKNTEAFF,NA,TRBV3-1/TRBV3-2,TRBJ1-1,NA
TGTGCCAGCAGTTACTCGAGTGTCACAGATACGCAGTATTTT,CASSYSSVTDTQYF,NA,TRBV6-5,TRBJ2-3,NA
TGTGCCAGCAGTTTGCAGGGGACAGGGAGGAATGAAAAACTGTTTTTT,CASSLQGTGRNEKLFF,TRBD1,TRBV28,TRBJ1-4,NA
TGTGCCAGCAGGGGCGGGTCCTACAATGAGCAGTTCTTC,CASRGGSYNEQFF,NA,TRBV6-5,TRBJ2-1,NA